This TCR beta chain comes out of a study of tumor-infiltrating lymphocytes in primary liver carcinoma. The investigators made TCR beta cDNA from approximately 510 ng total RNA, using a constant-region primer. Sequencing libraries for TCR beta derived from three nested multiplex PCR rounds that used slightly modified ARM-PCR. In the first two PCR rounds, TRBV1-TRBV30 forward primers were paired with a C-beta reverse primer, and each round lasted roughly 9 cycles. TCRdb called the multiplex PCR reads again in MiXCR, with one record for every CDR3 protein. The table has roughly 32,000 distinct CDR3 sequences, around 80% seen once; the top ten hold roughly a third. The CDR3 loop spans 14 amino acids. Germline V gene data show CDR1 as SEHNR and CDR2 as FQNEAQ (reference sequence). Each 20-30 mg portion of unsorted bulk tissue served as the source for co-extraction of RNA and DNA. The table lists this clonotype with a few counts. A much larger clonotype is one base distant, so this may be a read error.

J is TRBJ2-6 and V is TRBV7-9, with D maybe TRBD1 (5 bases). Source material: liver tumor tissue from sampling region 5. Subset denoted: tumor region T5, tumor centre. The TCR comes from a man between 35 and 55 years old with primary liver carcinoma and hepatitis B virus infection. CDR3 loop: CASSLVVGVNVLTF. The CDR3, as DNA: TGTGCCAGCAGCTTGGTGGTAGGGGTCAACGTCCTGACTTTC. The variable domain in full, completed from reference TRBV7-9 and TRBJ2-6, reads DTGVSQNPRHKITKRGQNVTFRCDPISEHNRLYWYRQTLGQGPEFLTYFQNEAQLEKSRLLSDRFSAERPKGSFSTLEIQRTEQGDSAMYLCASSLVVGVNVLTFGAGSRLTVL.